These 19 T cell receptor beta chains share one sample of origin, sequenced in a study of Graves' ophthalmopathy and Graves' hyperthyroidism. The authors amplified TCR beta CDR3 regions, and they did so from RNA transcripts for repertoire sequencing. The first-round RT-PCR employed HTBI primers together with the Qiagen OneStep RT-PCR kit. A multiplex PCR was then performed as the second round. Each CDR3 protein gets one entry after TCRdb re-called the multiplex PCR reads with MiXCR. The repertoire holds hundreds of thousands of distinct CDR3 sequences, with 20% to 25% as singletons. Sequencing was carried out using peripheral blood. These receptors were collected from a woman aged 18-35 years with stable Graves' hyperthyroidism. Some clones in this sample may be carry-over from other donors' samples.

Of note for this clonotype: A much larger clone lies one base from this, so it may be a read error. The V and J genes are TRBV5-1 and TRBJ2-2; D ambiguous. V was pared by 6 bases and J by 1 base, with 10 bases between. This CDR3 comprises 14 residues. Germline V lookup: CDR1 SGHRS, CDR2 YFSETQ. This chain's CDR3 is CASTDGLNTGELFF. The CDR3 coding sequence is TGCGCCAGCACGGACGGGCTGAACACCGGGGAGCTGTTTTTT.

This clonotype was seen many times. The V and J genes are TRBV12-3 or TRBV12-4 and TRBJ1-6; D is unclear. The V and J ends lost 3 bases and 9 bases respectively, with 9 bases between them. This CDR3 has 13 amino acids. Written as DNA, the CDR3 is TGTGCCAGCAGTTTCCCCCCCTCTTCACCCCTCCACTTT. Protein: CASSFPPSSPLHF.

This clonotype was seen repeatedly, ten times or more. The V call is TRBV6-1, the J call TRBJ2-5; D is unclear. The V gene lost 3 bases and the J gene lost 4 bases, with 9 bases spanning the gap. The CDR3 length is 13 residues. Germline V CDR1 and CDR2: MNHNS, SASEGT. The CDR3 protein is CASSELVGETQYF. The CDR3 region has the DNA TGTGCCAGCAGTGAGCTTGTTGGAGAGACCCAGTACTTC.

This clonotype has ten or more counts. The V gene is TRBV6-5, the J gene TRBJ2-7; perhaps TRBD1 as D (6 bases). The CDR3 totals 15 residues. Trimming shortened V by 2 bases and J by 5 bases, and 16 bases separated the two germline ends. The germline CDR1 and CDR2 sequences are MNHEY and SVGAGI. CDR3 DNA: TGTGCCAGCAGTTACCGGTACAGGGCAGGCGACGAGCAGTACTTC. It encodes CASSYRYRAGDEQYF.

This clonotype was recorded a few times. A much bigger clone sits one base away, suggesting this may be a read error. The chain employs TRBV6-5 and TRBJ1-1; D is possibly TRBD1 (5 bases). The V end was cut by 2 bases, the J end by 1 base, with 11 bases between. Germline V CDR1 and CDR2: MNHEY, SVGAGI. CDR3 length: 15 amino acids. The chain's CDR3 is CASSYVGVWNTEAFF. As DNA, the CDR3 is TGTGCCAGCAGTTACGTGGGGGTTTGGAACACTGAAGCTTTCTTT.

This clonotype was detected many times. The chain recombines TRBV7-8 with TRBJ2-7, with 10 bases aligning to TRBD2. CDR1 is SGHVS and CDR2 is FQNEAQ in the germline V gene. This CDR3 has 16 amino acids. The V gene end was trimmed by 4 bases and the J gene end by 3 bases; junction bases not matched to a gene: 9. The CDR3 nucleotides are TGTGCCAGCAGCTCCAAACCTCTAGCGGGAGACTACGAGCAGTACTTC. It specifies CASSSKPLAGDYEQYF.

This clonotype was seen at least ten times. CDR3 sequence reads: CASSSRGGPPLHF. The CDR3 DNA follows: TGTGCCAGCAGCTCAAGGGGCGGGCCACCCCTCCACTTT. This rearrangement joins TRBV7-2 to TRBJ1-6; D is perhaps TRBD1 (5 bases). CDR3 length equals 13 residues. The germline CDR1 and CDR2 sequences are SGHTA and FQGNSA. Trimming pared 4 bases from V and 11 bases from J, leaving 12 bases between.

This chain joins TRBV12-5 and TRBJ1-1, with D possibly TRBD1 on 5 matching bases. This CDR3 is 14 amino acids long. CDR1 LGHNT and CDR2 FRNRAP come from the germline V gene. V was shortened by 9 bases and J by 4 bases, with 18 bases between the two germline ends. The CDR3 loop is CASRRDPFLTEAFF. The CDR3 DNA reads TGTGCTAGCCGCCGGGACCCATTCCTCACTGAAGCTTTCTTT.

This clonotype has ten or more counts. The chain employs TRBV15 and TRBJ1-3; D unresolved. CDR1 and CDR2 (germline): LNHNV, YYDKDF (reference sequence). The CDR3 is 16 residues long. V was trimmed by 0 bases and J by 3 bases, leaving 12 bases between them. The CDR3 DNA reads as TGTGCCACCAGCAGAGATCTCGAGAGGTTTGGAAACACCATATATTTT. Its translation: CATSRDLERFGNTIYF.

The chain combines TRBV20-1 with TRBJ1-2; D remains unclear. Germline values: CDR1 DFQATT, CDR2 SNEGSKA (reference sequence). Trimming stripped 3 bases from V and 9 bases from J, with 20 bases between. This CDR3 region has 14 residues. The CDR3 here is CSARGGRTALSYTF. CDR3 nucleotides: TGCAGTGCTAGGGGTGGCCGGACGGCTCTAAGCTACACCTTC.

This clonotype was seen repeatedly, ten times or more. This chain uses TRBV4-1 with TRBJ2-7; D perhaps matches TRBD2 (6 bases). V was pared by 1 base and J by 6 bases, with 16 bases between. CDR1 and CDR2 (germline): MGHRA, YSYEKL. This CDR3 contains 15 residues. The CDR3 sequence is CASSQGLARRSEQYF. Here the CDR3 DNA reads TGCGCCAGCAGCCAAGGCCTAGCGAGAAGGAGCGAGCAGTACTTC.

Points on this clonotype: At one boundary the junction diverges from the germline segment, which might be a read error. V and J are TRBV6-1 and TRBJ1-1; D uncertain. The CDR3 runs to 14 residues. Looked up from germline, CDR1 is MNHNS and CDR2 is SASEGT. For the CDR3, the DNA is TGTGCCAGCAGTGTAGAGGGCGGATACACTGACGCTTTCTTT. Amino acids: CASSVEGGYTDAFF.

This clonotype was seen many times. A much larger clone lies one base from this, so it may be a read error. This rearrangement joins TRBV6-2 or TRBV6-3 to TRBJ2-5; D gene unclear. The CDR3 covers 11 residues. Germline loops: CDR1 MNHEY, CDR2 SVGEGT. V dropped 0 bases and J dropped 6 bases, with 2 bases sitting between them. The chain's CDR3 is CASSYSQTQYF. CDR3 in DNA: TGTGCCAGCAGTTACTCGCAGACCCAGTACTTC.

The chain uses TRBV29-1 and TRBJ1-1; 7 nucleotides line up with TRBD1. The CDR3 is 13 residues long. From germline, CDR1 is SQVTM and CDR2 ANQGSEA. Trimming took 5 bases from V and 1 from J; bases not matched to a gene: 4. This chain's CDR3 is CSVYRGGNTEAFF. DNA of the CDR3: TGCAGCGTTTACAGGGGAGGGAACACTGAAGCTTTCTTT.

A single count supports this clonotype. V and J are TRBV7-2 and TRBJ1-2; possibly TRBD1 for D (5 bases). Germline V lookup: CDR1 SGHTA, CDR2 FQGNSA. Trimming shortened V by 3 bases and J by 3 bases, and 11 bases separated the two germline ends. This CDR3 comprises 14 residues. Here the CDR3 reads CASSLVQGYYGYTF. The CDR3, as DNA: TGTGCCAGCAGCTTGGTCCAGGGCTACTATGGCTACACCTTC.

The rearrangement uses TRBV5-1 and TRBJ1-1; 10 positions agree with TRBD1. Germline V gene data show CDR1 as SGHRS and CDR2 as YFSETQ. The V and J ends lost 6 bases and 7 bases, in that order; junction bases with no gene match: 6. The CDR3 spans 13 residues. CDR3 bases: TGCGCCAGCACCTGGGACAGGGGAGGTGAAGCTTTCTTT. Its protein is CASTWDRGGEAFF. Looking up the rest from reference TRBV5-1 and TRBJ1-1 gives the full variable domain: KAGVTQTPRYLIKTRGQQVTLSCSPISGHRSVSWYQQTPGQGLQFLFEYFSETQRNKGNFPGRFSGRQFSNSRSEMNVSTLELGDSALYLCASTWDRGGEAFFGQGTRLTVV.

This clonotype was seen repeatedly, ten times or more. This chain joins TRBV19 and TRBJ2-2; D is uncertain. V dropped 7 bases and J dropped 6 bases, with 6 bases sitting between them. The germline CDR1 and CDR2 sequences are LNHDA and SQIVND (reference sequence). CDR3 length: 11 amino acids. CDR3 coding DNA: TGTGCCAGTATGGGGTCCGGGGAGCTGTTTTTT. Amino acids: CASMGSGELFF.

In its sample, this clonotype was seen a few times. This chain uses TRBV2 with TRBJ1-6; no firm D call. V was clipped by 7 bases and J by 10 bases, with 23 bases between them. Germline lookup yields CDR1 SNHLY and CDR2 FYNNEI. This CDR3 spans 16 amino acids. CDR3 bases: TGTGCCAGCACCCCTGTGTACGGGAGCGCCCGATCACCCCTCCACTTT. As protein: CASTPVYGSARSPLHF.

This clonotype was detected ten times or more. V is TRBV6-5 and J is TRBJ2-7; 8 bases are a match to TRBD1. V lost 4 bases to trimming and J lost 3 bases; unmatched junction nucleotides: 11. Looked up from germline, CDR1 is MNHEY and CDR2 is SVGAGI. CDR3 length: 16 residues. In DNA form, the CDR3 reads TGTGCCAGCAGTTCTGGCAGGGGGCGATTGGACTACGAGCAGTACTTC. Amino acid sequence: CASSSGRGRLDYEQYF.